These 9 T cell receptor beta chains were all obtained from the same sample, sequenced in a study of cytomegalovirus exposure and HLA in healthy donors. A multiplex PCR was run with 60 Vbeta primers and 13 Jbeta primers. TCRdb's copy holds only in-frame clones and misses some; the assay was immunoSEQ multiplex PCR. The data contain 55,000 or so clones, approximately 84% of them singletons. Sequenced sample: PBMCs. All receptors come from a man aged 50 to 59 in good health and CMV-seronegative.

The V call is TRBV7-9, the J call TRBJ1-1; the D is unclear. The CDR3 loop spans 15 amino acids. V gave up 7 bases and J gave up 1 base, with 16 bases separating them. The germline gives CDR1 SEHNR, CDR2 FQNEAQ (reference sequence). CDR3 residues: CASTPGSWPNTEAFF. The CDR3, as DNA: TGTGCCAGCACACCCGGGAGTTGGCCGAACACTGAAGCTTTCTTT.

V is TRBV4-1 and J is TRBJ1-1; D uncertain. This CDR3 is 17 amino acids long. V was cut by 0 bases and J by 4 bases, with 18 bases left in between. The V gene's germline CDR1 is MGHRA and CDR2 YSYEKL. CDR3 sequence (DNA): TGCGCCAGCAGCCAAGATGGCGGTATGGGTGAGACCACTGAAGCTTTCTTT. This gives the protein CASSQDGGMGETTEAFF.

This clone has more than one count but fewer than ten. The V gene is TRBV23-1, the J gene TRBJ2-5; 9 bases agree with TRBD1. TRBV23-1 is an ORF for which the function is uncertain. Trimming removed 8 bases from V and 5 bases from J; junction bases left unmatched: 15. The CDR3 covers 16 residues. CDR3 nucleotide sequence: TGCGCCAGCCACGGGGTTAACAGGGGGCGCGGGGAGACCCAGTACTTC. It yields the protein CASHGVNRGRGETQYF.

The chain carries TRBV4-1 and TRBJ2-7, with D perhaps matching TRBD1 (6 bases). The length of the CDR3 is 15 residues. Trimming cost V 1 base and J 2 bases, with 12 bases left between them. CDR1 and CDR2 from the germline V gene are MGHRA and YSYEKL. CDR3 DNA: TGCGCCAGCAGCCAAGTTCCGGACAGTACCTACGAGCAGTACTTC. Protein: CASSQVPDSTYEQYF.

The rearrangement joins TRBV4-3 to TRBJ1-2, with a possible D match to TRBD1 (6 bases). CDR1 LGHNA and CDR2 YSLEER come from the germline V gene. This CDR3 is built from 16 residues. V lost 2 bases and J lost 8, with 21 bases in between. In nucleotides, the CDR3 is TGCGCCAGCAGCCAATATACAGGGTCCCCTAAGAGGGGCTACACCTTC. Translating gives CASSQYTGSPKRGYTF.

This clone has a handful of counts. The rearrangement links TRBV18 to TRBJ2-2; 9 nucleotides match TRBD2. V lost 4 bases to trimming and J lost 0 bases; unmatched junction nucleotides: 3. The CDR3 is made up of 16 amino acids. Per the germline V gene, CDR1 is KGHSH and CDR2 is LQKENI. CDR3 region: CASSQLAGANTGELFF. CDR3 DNA sequence: TGTGCCAGCTCACAGTTAGCGGGGGCGAACACCGGGGAGCTGTTTTTT.

This sequence joins TRBV14 and TRBJ1-2; TRBD1 agrees at 10 bases. The junction had 1 base not matched to a gene; V was cut back by 4 bases and J by 2 bases. The CDR3 has 14 amino acids. Germline V gene lookup returns CDR1 SGHDN and CDR2 FVKESK. CDR3 coding DNA: TGTGCCAGCAGCCCGGACAGGGGGAACTATGGCTACACCTTC. It is translated as CASSPDRGNYGYTF.

The chain links TRBV6-4 to TRBJ1-5, with D perhaps matching TRBD1 (5 bases). CDR1 is MRHNA, CDR2 SNTAGT, per germline. There are 15 residues in the CDR3. V was cut by 7 bases and J by 1 base, with 14 bases left in between. The CDR3 protein is CASNPGDSSNQPQHF. Here the CDR3 DNA reads TGTGCCAGCAACCCGGGAGACAGCAGCAATCAGCCCCAGCATTTT.

This chain links TRBV28 with TRBJ2-7, with 7 bases fitting TRBD2. Germline CDR1 and CDR2: MDHEN and SYDVKM. With V trimmed by 6 bases and J by 3 bases, 8 bases remained unmatched. The CDR3 loop spans 14 amino acids. This chain's CDR3 is CASRVVGGSYEQYF. The CDR3, as DNA: TGTGCCAGCAGAGTGGTTGGCGGGAGCTACGAGCAGTACTTC. Variable domain in full (rest from reference TRBV28 and TRBJ2-7): DVKVTQSSRYLVKRTGEKVFLECVQDMDHENMFWYRQDPGLGLRLIYFSYDVKMKEKGDIPEGYSVSREKKERFSLILESASTNQTSMYLCASRVVGGSYEQYFGPGTRLTVT.